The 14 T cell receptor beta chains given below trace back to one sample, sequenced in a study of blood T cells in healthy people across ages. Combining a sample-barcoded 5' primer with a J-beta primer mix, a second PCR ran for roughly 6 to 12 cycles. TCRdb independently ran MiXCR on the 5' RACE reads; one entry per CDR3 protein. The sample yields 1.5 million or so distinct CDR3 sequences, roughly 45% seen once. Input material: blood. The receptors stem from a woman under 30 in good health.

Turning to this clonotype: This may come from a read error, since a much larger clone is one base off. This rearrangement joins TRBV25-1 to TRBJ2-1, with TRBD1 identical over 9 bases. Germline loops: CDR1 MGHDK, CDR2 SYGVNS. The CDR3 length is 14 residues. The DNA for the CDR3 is TGTACCAGCAGTGACAGGGGGGCCTACAATGAGCAGTTCTTC. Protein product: CTSSDRGAYNEQFF. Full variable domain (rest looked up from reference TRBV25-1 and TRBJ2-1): EADIYQTPRYLVIGTGKKITLECSQTMGHDKMYWYQQDPGMELHLIHYSYGVNSTEKGDLSSESTVSRIRTEHFPLTLESARPSHTSQYLCTSSDRGAYNEQFFGPGTRLTVL.

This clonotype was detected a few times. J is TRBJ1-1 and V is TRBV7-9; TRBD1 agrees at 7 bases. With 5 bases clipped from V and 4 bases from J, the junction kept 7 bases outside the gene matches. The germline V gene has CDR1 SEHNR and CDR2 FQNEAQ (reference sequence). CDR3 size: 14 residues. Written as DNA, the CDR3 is TGTGCCAGCAGCCTCCGACAGGGTCCCACTGAAGCTTTCTTT. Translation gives CASSLRQGPTEAFF.

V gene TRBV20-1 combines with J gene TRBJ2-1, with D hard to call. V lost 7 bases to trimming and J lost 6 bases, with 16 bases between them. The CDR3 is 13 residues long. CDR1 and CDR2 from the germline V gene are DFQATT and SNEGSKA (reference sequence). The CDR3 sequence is CSGRSEVCNEQFF. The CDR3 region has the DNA TGCAGTGGACGGTCAGAAGTTTGCAATGAGCAGTTCTTC.

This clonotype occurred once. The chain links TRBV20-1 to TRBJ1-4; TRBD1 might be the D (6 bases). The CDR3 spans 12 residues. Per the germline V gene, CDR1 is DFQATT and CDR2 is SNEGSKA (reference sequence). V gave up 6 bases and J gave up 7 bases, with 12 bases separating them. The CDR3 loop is CSAGGRGEKLFF. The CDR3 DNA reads TGCAGTGCGGGGGGGCGGGGTGAAAAACTGTTTTTT.

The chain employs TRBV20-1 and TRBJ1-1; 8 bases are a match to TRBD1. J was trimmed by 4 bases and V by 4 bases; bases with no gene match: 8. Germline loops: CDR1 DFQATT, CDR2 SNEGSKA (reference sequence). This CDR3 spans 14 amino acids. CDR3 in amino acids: CSAIPGGAGTEAFF. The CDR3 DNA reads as TGCAGTGCTATACCAGGGGGCGCAGGCACTGAAGCTTTCTTT.

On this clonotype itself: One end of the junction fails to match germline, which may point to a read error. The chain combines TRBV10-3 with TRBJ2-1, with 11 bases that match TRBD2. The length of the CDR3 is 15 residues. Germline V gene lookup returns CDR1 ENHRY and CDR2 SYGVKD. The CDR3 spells CAISDSGGAHNEQFF. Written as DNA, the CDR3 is TGTGCCATCAGTGATAGCGGGGGGGCCCACAACGAGCAGTTCTTC.

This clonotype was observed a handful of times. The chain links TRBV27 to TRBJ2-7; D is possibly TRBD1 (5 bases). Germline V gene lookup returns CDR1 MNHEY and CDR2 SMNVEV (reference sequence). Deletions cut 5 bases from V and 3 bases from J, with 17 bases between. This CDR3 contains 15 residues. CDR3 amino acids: CASSPQDRTFYEQYF. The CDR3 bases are TGTGCCAGCAGTCCCCAAGACCGGACATTCTACGAGCAGTACTTC.

The CDR3 spells CSVDIGGGRSYTF. For the CDR3, the DNA is TGCAGCGTTGATATTGGTGGGGGTAGAAGCTACACCTTC. The chain employs TRBV29-1 and TRBJ1-2; D is perhaps TRBD1 (5 bases). The ends were cut back, 3 bases at V and 9 bases at J, with 17 bases in the middle. CDR1 SQVTM and CDR2 ANQGSEA come from the germline V gene. CDR3 length: 13 residues.

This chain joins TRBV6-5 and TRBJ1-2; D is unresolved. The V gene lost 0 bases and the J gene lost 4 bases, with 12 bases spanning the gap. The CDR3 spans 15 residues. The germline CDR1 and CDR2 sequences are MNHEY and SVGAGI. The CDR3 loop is CASSYSASGSYGYTF. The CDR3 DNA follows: TGTGCCAGCAGTTACTCGGCGTCGGGGAGCTATGGCTACACCTTC.

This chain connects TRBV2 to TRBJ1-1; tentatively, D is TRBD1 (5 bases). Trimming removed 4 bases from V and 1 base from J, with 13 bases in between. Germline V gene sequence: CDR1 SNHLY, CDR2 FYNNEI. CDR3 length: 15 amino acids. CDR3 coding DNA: TGTGCCAGCAGTGGTCCCAGGGCGGCGAACACTGAAGCTTTCTTT. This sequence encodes CASSGPRAANTEAFF. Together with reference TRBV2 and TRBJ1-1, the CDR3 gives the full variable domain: EPEVTQTPSHQVTQMGQEVILRCVPISNHLYFYWYRQILGQKVEFLVSFYNNEISEKSEIFDDQFSVERPDGSNFTLKIRSTKLEDSAMYFCASSGPRAANTEAFFGQGTRLTVV.

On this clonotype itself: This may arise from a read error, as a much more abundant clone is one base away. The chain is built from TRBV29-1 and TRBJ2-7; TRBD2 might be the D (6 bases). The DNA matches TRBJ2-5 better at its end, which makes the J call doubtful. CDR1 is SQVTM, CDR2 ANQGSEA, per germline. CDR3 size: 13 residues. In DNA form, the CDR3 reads TGCAGCGCGCGGGACGGGGAAAGAGAGACCCAGTACTTC. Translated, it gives CSARDGERETQYF.

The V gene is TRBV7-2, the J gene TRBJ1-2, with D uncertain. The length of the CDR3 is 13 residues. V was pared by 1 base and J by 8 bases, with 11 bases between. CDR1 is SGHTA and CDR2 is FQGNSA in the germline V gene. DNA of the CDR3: TGTGCCAGCAGCTTAGAAAGGGAGGCAGGCTACACCTTC. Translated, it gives CASSLEREAGYTF.

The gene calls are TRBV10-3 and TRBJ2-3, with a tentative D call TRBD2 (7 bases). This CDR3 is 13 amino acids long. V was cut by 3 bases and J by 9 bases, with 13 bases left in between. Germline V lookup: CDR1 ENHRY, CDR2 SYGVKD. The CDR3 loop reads CAISDSGGSTQYF. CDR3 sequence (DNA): TGTGCCATCAGTGACTCGGGGGGCTCGACGCAGTATTTT.

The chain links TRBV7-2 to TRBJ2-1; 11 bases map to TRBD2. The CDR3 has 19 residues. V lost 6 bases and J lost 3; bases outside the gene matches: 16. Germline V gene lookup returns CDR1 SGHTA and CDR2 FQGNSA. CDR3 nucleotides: TGTGCCAGCAGTTTTGGGACTAGCGGTCTCGAATCGGTCTACAATGAGCAGTTCTTC. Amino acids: CASSFGTSGLESVYNEQFF.